One sample yielded the 24 T cell receptor beta chains listed below, sequenced in a study of blood T cell repertoires in COVID-19. Libraries were prepared by immunoSEQ multiplex PCR; TCRdb keeps only in-frame clonotypes and omits some of them. This table holds 100,000 to 120,000 clones, approximately 90% found once. Sequenced sample: peripheral blood. Receptors were obtained from a woman aged 50 to 60 with acute or convalescent COVID-19.

The table lists this clone with a few counts. This chain links TRBV7-9 with TRBJ2-3; 8 positions match TRBD2. The CDR3 runs 16 residues. The V gene's germline CDR1 is SEHNR and CDR2 FQNEAQ (reference sequence). Losses at the gene ends were 5 bases for V and 5 bases for J; bases not matched to a gene: 12. DNA of the CDR3: TGTGCCAGCAGCCCCCGACTAGCGCTAAAGGTAGATACGCAGTATTTT. Its translation: CASSPRLALKVDTQYF.

The CDR3: CASSPEASSGNTIYF. CDR3 coding DNA: TGTGCCAGCAGTCCCGAGGCGTCCTCTGGAAACACCATATATTTT. The chain recombines TRBV6-5 with TRBJ1-3, with no clear D. The CDR3 loop spans 15 amino acids. Germline CDR1 is MNHEY and CDR2 is SVGAGI. V shed 5 bases and J shed 0 bases, with 11 bases lying between them.

The rearrangement links TRBV11-2 to TRBJ1-1; 7 nucleotides line up with TRBD1. Looked up from germline, CDR1 is SGHAT and CDR2 is FQNNGV. This CDR3 comprises 14 residues. With 1 base clipped from V and 7 bases from J, the junction kept 6 bases outside the gene matches. The DNA of the CDR3 is TGTGCCAGCAGCTTAGCCCATAGGGACAGTGAAGCTTTCTTT. Translated: CASSLAHRDSEAFF.

The J gene is TRBJ1-1, the V gene TRBV10-3; no reliable D call. CDR3 length equals 13 residues. Trimming pared 8 bases from V and 8 bases from J, leaving 18 bases between. The germline gives CDR1 ENHRY, CDR2 SYGVKD. The CDR3 region has the DNA TGTGCCATCGTCCCAGGAGGGCAAGGAGAAGCTTTCTTT. Residues: CAIVPGGQGEAFF.

This rearrangement joins TRBV2 to TRBJ1-1, with 7 bases lining up with TRBD1. The V and J ends lost 11 bases and 5 bases, in that order; junction bases with no gene match: 11. The CDR3 contains 13 residues. CDR1 SNHLY and CDR2 FYNNEI come from the germline V gene. CDR3 sequence: CADRQQGNTEAFF. The DNA of the CDR3 is TGTGCCGACAGACAACAGGGGAATACTGAAGCTTTCTTT.

The gene calls are TRBV9 and TRBJ2-5, with 10 positions matching TRBD2. Per the germline V gene, CDR1 is SGDLS and CDR2 is YYNGEE. The ends lost 0 bases at V and 2 bases at J; junction bases unmatched: 4. The CDR3 length is 16 residues. The CDR3 reads CASSVDSGGPQETQYF. CDR3 sequence (DNA): TGTGCCAGCAGCGTAGATAGCGGGGGGCCGCAAGAGACCCAGTACTTC. The whole variable domain, remainder taken from reference TRBV9 and TRBJ2-5, is DSGVTQTPKHLITATGQRVTLRCSPRSGDLSVYWYQQSLDQGLQFLIQYYNGEERAKGNILERFSAQQFPDLHSELNLSSLELGDSALYFCASSVDSGGPQETQYFGPGTRLLVL.

The chain carries TRBV5-1 and TRBJ1-4, with D possibly matching TRBD1 (5 bases). V lost 2 bases and J lost 7, with 9 bases in between. Germline V lookup: CDR1 SGHRS, CDR2 YFSETQ. The CDR3 is 13 residues long. The CDR3 bases are TGCGCCAGCAGCTTAGGGGTGGTTGAAAAACTGTTTTTT. Protein product: CASSLGVVEKLFF.

The chain recombines TRBV2 with TRBJ2-7, with a possible D match to TRBD2 (5 bases). V was shortened by 5 bases and J by 6 bases, with 14 bases between the two germline ends. The length of the CDR3 is 13 residues. CDR1 and CDR2 (germline): SNHLY, FYNNEI. CDR3 DNA: TGTGCCAGCAGTTCTACTAGTAGGGCCGAGCAGTACTTC. Amino acid sequence: CASSSTSRAEQYF.

The V call is TRBV7-2, the J call TRBJ1-6, with 8 bases that match TRBD1. Germline V gene data show CDR1 as SGHTA and CDR2 as FQGNSA. This CDR3 spans 14 amino acids. The J segment lost 9 bases and the V segment lost 4 bases, leaving 5 bases of the junction unmatched. The CDR3 loop is CASSYGQGGSPLHF. The CDR3 DNA follows: TGTGCCAGCAGCTACGGACAGGGCGGTTCACCCCTCCACTTT.

The chain couples TRBV5-4 to TRBJ1-2, with 10 bases that match TRBD1. The CDR3 is 17 residues long. CDR1 and CDR2 from the germline V gene are SGHNT and YYREEE (reference sequence). V was clipped by 1 base and J by 8 bases; unmatched bases: 14. Here the CDR3 DNA reads TGTGCCAGCAGCTTGAAGGTGGGGACAGGGGTCCCCTCGGGCTACACCTTC. Protein: CASSLKVGTGVPSGYTF.

This chain connects TRBV6-5 to TRBJ2-7, with D possibly being TRBD2 (5 bases). Trimming took off 10 bases at V and 1 base at J, with 14 bases between the two ends. Germline values: CDR1 MNHEY, CDR2 SVGAGI. The CDR3 sequence is 13 residues long. The CDR3 DNA reads as TGTGCCACCCAGAGGGAAAGATCCTACGAGCAGTACTTC. It yields the protein CATQRERSYEQYF.

This chain connects TRBV5-5 to TRBJ2-1, with 9 nucleotides matching TRBD1. V shed 1 base and J 6 bases; nucleotides not matched to a gene: 5. Germline V CDR1 and CDR2: SGHKS, YYEKEE (reference sequence). The CDR3 covers 15 residues. CDR3 sequence reads: CASSLLGTGSNEQFF. The CDR3 DNA follows: TGTGCCAGCAGCTTGCTGGGGACAGGGTCCAATGAGCAGTTCTTC.

CDR3 bases: TGTGCCTGGGGACAGGGGAATCAGCCCCAGCATTTT. Amino acids: CAWGQGNQPQHF. The chain links TRBV30 to TRBJ1-5; 9 nucleotides match TRBD1. Germline CDR1 reads GTSNPN; CDR2 reads SVGIG (reference sequence). The trim removed 5 bases at V and 4 bases at J, leaving 0 bases unmatched. The CDR3 extends over 12 amino acids.

V and J are TRBV6-5 and TRBJ2-5; TRBD1 is a possible D gene (6 bases). The CDR3 length is 14 residues. CDR1 and CDR2 from the germline V gene are MNHEY and SVGAGI. V was clipped by 5 bases and J by 0 bases, with 10 bases between them. The CDR3 DNA reads as TGTGCCAGCAGTCAGGACAGCGACCAAGAGACCCAGTACTTC. Protein: CASSQDSDQETQYF.

The V call is TRBV30, the J call TRBJ1-1, with 8 bases aligning to TRBD1. Germline V gene sequence: CDR1 GTSNPN, CDR2 SVGIG (reference sequence). This CDR3 is 10 amino acids long. The trim removed 4 bases at V and 11 bases at J, leaving 3 bases unmatched. The CDR3 bases are TGTGCCTGGAAACAGGGGGTGGCTTTCTTT. Protein product: CAWKQGVAFF.

The chain links TRBV30 to TRBJ2-7; D ambiguous. Deletions cut 4 bases from V and 2 bases from J, with 12 bases between. The CDR3 runs to 13 residues. Germline CDR1 is GTSNPN and CDR2 is SVGIG (reference sequence). CDR3 sequence: CAWTPDLAYEQYF. DNA for the CDR3: TGTGCCTGGACCCCAGATCTAGCCTACGAGCAGTACTTC.

The chain carries TRBV30 and TRBJ2-7; 9 bases agree with TRBD2. The CDR3 covers 14 residues. J gave up 4 bases and V 4 bases, and 8 bases lay outside the gene matches. Germline-derived CDR1 and CDR2 are GTSNPN and SVGIG (reference sequence). CDR3 coding DNA: TGTGCCTGGACCACCGGGACTAGCAGATACGAGCAGTACTTC. Amino acids: CAWTTGTSRYEQYF.

This rearrangement joins TRBV11-3 to TRBJ2-1; 13 bases are shared with TRBD2. There are 17 residues in the CDR3. From germline, CDR1 is SGHNT and CDR2 YENEEA. Germline trimming cut 5 bases from V and 7 bases from J; bases unmatched to any gene: 11. CDR3 amino acids: CASSPRTSGSTWNEQFF. Written as DNA, the CDR3 is TGTGCCAGCAGCCCAAGGACTAGCGGGAGCACTTGGAATGAGCAGTTCTTC.

V is TRBV2 and J is TRBJ1-5, with no clear D. V lost 5 bases and J 6 bases, leaving 17 bases between the germline ends. Germline-derived CDR1 and CDR2 are SNHLY and FYNNEI. This CDR3 is 15 amino acids long. The CDR3: CASSIFEGGGQPQHF. CDR3 sequence (DNA): TGTGCCAGCAGTATCTTCGAGGGAGGAGGTCAGCCCCAGCATTTT.

V usage is TRBV9 and J usage is TRBJ1-1; D call uncertain. V lost 0 bases to trimming and J lost 1 base, with 7 bases between them. Germline CDR1 reads SGDLS; CDR2 reads YYNGEE. The CDR3 length is 14 residues. The CDR3 sequence: CASSVDAGNTEAFF. For the CDR3, the DNA is TGTGCCAGCAGCGTAGATGCAGGGAACACTGAAGCTTTCTTT.

V gene TRBV10-2 combines with J gene TRBJ1-5, with TRBD1 matching 9 bases. With 3 bases clipped from V and 9 bases from J, the junction kept 21 bases outside the gene matches. Germline V CDR1 and CDR2: WSHSY, SAAADI. The CDR3 spans 19 residues. As DNA, the CDR3 is TGCGCCAGCAGTGATCTGGACAGGGGAATGGGGGGTTTAGTTCGGCCCCAGCATTTT. Translated, it gives CASSDLDRGMGGLVRPQHF.

The chain is built from TRBV27 and TRBJ1-2; tentative D call: TRBD1 (5 bases). Germline V gives CDR1 MNHEY, CDR2 SMNVEV (reference sequence). Trimming took off 2 bases at V and 0 bases at J, with 10 bases between the two ends. The CDR3 length is 15 residues. The CDR3 reads CASSLTLTANYGYTF. In DNA, the CDR3 is TGTGCCAGCAGTTTAACACTGACAGCTAACTATGGCTACACCTTC.

This sequence joins TRBV7-9 and TRBJ2-2, with a weak D call TRBD2 (6 bases). Germline CDR1 SEHNR, CDR2 FQNEAQ (reference sequence). The CDR3 runs to 15 residues. The V end lost 2 bases, the J end lost 5 bases, and 12 bases lay between the germline ends. The CDR3 DNA is TGTGCCAGCAGCTTAATTAGCGGAATGACCGGGGAGCTGTTTTTT. It encodes CASSLISGMTGELFF.

The gene calls are TRBV16 and TRBJ1-2; D possibly corresponds to TRBD1 (5 bases). The CDR3 is 13 residues long. The V end was cut by 0 bases, the J end by 4 bases, with 6 bases between. Germline V gene lookup returns CDR1 KGHSY and CDR2 FQNENV. CDR3 DNA: TGTGCCAGCAGCCAATCGACAGCCTATGGCTACACCTTC. Translation gives CASSQSTAYGYTF.